Sequencing of this T cell receptor beta chain was carried out in a study of control samples from healthy donors and cancer patients. There are a few counts of this clone. The CDR3 has 16 amino acids. The V gene end was trimmed by 4 bases and the J gene end by 3 bases; junction bases not matched to a gene: 8. Germline lookup yields CDR1 SEHNR and CDR2 FQNEAQ (reference sequence). Profiling relied on immunoSEQ multiplex PCR, and the TCRdb table lists in-frame clones only, not all of them. The sample consists of roughly 130,000 clones, approximately 91% of them appearing once. This receptor was taken from a woman in her 30s in good health. This chain links TRBV7-9 with TRBJ2-7; 11 bases line up with TRBD2. The sequencing sample was made of blood. This chain's CDR3 is CASSSSSSGRFYEQYF. The DNA for the CDR3 is TGTGCCAGCAGCTCATCCTCTAGCGGGAGGTTCTACGAGCAGTACTTC.